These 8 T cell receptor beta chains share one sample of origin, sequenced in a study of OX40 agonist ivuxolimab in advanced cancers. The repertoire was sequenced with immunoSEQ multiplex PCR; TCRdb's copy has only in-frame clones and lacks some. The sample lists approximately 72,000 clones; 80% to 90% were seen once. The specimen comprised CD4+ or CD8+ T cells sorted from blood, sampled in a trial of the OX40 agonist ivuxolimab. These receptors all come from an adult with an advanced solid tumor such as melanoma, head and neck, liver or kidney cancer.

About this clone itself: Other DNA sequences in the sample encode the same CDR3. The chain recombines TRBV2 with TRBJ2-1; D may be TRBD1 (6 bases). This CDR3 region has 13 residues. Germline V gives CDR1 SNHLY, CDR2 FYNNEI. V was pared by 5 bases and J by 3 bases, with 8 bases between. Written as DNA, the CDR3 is TGTGCCAGCAGTACAGGGCTCTACAATGAGCAGTTCTTC. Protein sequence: CASSTGLYNEQFF. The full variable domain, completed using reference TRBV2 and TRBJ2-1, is EPEVTQTPSHQVTQMGQEVILRCVPISNHLYFYWYRQILGQKVEFLVSFYNNEISEKSEIFDDQFSVERPDGSNFTLKIRSTKLEDSAMYFCASSTGLYNEQFFGPGTRLTVL.

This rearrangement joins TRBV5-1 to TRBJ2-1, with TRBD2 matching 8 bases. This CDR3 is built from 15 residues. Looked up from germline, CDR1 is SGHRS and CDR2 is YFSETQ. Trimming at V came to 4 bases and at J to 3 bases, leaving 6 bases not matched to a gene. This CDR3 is CASSPGLAYYNEQFF. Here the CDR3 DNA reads TGCGCCAGCAGCCCTGGACTAGCCTACTACAATGAGCAGTTCTTC.

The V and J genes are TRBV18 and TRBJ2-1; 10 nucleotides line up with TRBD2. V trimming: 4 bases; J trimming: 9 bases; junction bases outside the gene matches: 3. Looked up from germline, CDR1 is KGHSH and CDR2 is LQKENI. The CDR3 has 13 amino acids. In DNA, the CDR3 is TGTGCCAGCTCACTAGGGACTAGCGCTGAGCAGTTCTTC. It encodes CASSLGTSAEQFF.

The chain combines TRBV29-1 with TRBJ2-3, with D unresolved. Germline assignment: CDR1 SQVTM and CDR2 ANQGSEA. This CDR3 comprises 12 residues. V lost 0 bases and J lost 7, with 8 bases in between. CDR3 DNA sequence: TGCAGCGTTGAAGATCAGGTCCATACGCAGTATTTT. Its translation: CSVEDQVHTQYF.

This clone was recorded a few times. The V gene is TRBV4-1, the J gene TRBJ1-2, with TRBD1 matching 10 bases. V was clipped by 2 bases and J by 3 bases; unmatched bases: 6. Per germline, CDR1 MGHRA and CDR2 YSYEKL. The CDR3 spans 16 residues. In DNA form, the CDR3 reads TGCGCCAGCAGCCAAACGCCGGGACAGGGGTACTATGGCTACACCTTC. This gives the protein CASSQTPGQGYYGYTF.

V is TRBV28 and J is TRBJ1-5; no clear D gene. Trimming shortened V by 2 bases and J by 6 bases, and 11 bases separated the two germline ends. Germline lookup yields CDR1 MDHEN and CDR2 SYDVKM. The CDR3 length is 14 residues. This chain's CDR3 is CASSLLKGAQPQHF. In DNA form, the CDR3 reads TGTGCCAGCAGTTTACTTAAGGGCGCTCAGCCCCAGCATTTT.

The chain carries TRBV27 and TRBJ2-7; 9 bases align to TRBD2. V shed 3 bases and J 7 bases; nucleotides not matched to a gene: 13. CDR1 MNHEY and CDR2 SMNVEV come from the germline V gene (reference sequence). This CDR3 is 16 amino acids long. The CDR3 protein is CASSLRASGDLREQYF. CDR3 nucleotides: TGTGCCAGCAGTTTGAGGGCTAGCGGGGACCTACGAGAGCAGTACTTC.

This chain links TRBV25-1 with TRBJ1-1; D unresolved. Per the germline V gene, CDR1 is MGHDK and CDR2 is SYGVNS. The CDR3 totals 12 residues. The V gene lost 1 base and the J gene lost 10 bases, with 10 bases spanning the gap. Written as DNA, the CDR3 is TGTGCCAGCAGTGAATCAGTAGGAGGAGCTTTCTTT. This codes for CASSESVGGAFF.